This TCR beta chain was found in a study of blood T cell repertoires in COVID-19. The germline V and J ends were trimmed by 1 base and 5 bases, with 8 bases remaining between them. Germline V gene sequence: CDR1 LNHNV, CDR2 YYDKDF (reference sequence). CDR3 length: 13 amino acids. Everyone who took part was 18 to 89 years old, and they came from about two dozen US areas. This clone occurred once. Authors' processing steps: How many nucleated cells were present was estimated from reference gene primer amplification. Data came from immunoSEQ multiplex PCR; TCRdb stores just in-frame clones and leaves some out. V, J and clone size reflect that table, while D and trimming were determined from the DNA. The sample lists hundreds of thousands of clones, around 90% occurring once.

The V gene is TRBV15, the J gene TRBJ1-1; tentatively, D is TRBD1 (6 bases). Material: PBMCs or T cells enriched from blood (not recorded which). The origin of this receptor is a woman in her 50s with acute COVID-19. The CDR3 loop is CATSRVQGTEAFF. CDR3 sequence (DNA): TGTGCCACCAGCAGAGTGCAGGGGACTGAAGCTTTCTTT.